Below are 19 T cell receptor beta chains sequenced from a single sample in a study of a mutant IDH1 vaccine in newly diagnosed glioma (dated by TCRdb to about 2021). According to the study, the label for this sample's time point signals: week 23, last vaccination. Each vaccine dose was 300 ug of a 20-mer mutant IDH1 peptide in Montanide, given subcutaneously with topical imiquimod. Libraries were constructed by the immunoSEQ multiplex PCR assay. Drawn from immuneACCESS, this table holds only the in-frame rearrangements with V and J called that TCRdb kept. Clones are partly lost; checked studies trace under half to an unresolved V gene and leave the rest unexplained. The sample table records approximately 44,000 clones; about four fifths of these occur just once. Around 2.5% of the sample lies in the top ten. Their target antigens are unknown. Sequencing used PBMCs, obtained from a glioma patient whose treatment included an IDH1 peptide vaccine. All receptors derive from a woman younger than 35 with glioma. Some clones in this sample may be carry-over from other donors' samples.

This chain joins TRBV4-3 and TRBJ2-7, with D perhaps being TRBD1 or TRBD2 (5 bases each). CDR1 LGHNA and CDR2 YSLEER come from the germline V gene. This CDR3 is built from 13 residues. Trimming removed 4 bases from V and 5 bases from J, with 12 bases in between. The CDR3 region is CASSRRWGNEQYF. The CDR3 region has the DNA TGCGCCAGCAGCCGGAGGTGGGGGAACGAGCAGTACTTC.

The rearrangement links TRBV27 to TRBJ2-1; 10 bases agree with TRBD2. V was clipped by 5 bases and J by 4 bases; unmatched bases: 5. The CDR3 runs to 15 residues. Germline CDR1 reads MNHEY; CDR2 reads SMNVEV (reference sequence). CDR3 DNA sequence: TGTGCCAGCAGTCCTTCTAGCGGGGGATACAATGAGCAGTTCTTC. Translating gives CASSPSSGGYNEQFF.

The genes are TRBV5-1 and TRBJ1-2; D ambiguous. Trimming shortened V by 0 bases and J by 0 bases, and 6 bases separated the two germline ends. Germline loops: CDR1 SGHRS, CDR2 YFSETQ. The CDR3 has 14 amino acids. In DNA, the CDR3 is TGCGCCAGCAGCTTGGAACAGACTAACTATGGCTACACCTTC. The encoded protein is CASSLEQTNYGYTF.

This clone was counted once. This chain connects TRBV7-8 to TRBJ2-7, with 8 bases aligning to TRBD2. The CDR3 length is 15 residues. Germline CDR1 SGHVS, CDR2 FQNEAQ. V lost 6 bases and J lost 2; bases outside the gene matches: 9. In DNA, the CDR3 is TGTGCCAGCAGTTCCCGCGGGGGGTCAGCCTACGAGCAGTACTTC. This gives the protein CASSSRGGSAYEQYF.

This sequence joins TRBV5-1 and TRBJ2-3; D ambiguous. There are 13 residues in the CDR3. The germline gives CDR1 SGHRS, CDR2 YFSETQ. V was cut by 2 bases and J by 5 bases, with 9 bases left in between. The DNA for the CDR3 is TGCGCCAGCAGCTTAGTGATCAAAGATACGCAGTATTTT. Translated, it gives CASSLVIKDTQYF.

The chain combines TRBV5-4 with TRBJ2-3; 10 bases match TRBD2. There are 17 residues in the CDR3. The V segment lost 4 bases and the J segment 6 bases; nucleotides outside the gene matches: 14. The germline V gene has CDR1 SGHNT and CDR2 YYREEE (reference sequence). The CDR3 DNA reads TGTGCCAGCAGCCCCGCGGGGGGTAGCGGGGGGAAGGATACGCAGTATTTT. As protein: CASSPAGGSGGKDTQYF.

The chain is built from TRBV11-2 and TRBJ2-1; 10 nucleotides align to TRBD2. Trimming cost V 2 bases and J 6 bases; bases outside gene matches: 4. Germline CDR1 is SGHAT and CDR2 is FQNNGV. This CDR3 spans 15 amino acids. CDR3 loop: CASSLTSGMGNEQFF. CDR3 nucleotide sequence: TGTGCCAGCAGCTTAACTAGCGGGATGGGCAATGAGCAGTTCTTC.

The CDR3 DNA sequence: TGTGCCAGCAGCTTCAGCGGAGAAGAGACCCAGTACTTC. Protein sequence: CASSFSGEETQYF. The gene calls are TRBV5-4 and TRBJ2-5; D is possibly TRBD2 (5 bases). Trimming cost V 2 bases and J 3 bases, with 8 bases left between them. CDR3 length equals 13 residues. In germline, CDR1 is SGHNT, CDR2 YYREEE (reference sequence).

The chain is built from TRBV5-6 and TRBJ2-3; 9 bases map to TRBD2. Germline V gene data show CDR1 as SGHDT and CDR2 as YYEEEE. Trimming cost V 4 bases and J 6 bases; bases outside gene matches: 12. CDR3 length: 16 residues. The CDR3 loop reads CASSLLARGGEDTQYF. CDR3 bases: TGTGCCAGCAGCCTCCTGGCGCGGGGGGGCGAGGATACGCAGTATTTT.

The chain carries TRBV11-2 and TRBJ2-7; D tentatively fits TRBD1 or TRBD2 (5 bases each). The CDR3 has 14 residues. The germline V gene has CDR1 SGHAT and CDR2 FQNNGV. V dropped 0 bases and J dropped 3 bases, with 9 bases sitting between them. Here the CDR3 DNA reads TGTGCCAGCAGCTTAGATGGGGGAAACTACGAGCAGTACTTC. Translated: CASSLDGGNYEQYF.

This chain uses TRBV19 with TRBJ2-5; D remains ambiguous. Germline loops: CDR1 LNHDA, CDR2 SQIVND (reference sequence). There are 14 residues in the CDR3. Deletions cut 5 bases from V and 3 bases from J, with 13 bases between. The CDR3 sequence is CASSSRHTKETQYF. In DNA form, the CDR3 reads TGTGCCAGTAGTTCCCGGCATACCAAAGAGACCCAGTACTTC.

Only one count was recorded for this clone. The chain has TRBV27 and TRBJ2-1; TRBD1 might be the D (5 bases). In germline, CDR1 is MNHEY, CDR2 SMNVEV (reference sequence). The CDR3 has 14 residues. Trimming stripped 3 bases from V and 5 bases from J, with 11 bases between. The CDR3 bases are TGTGCCAGCAGTTTTACAGGCCTTGACAATGAGCAGTTCTTC. Translated, it gives CASSFTGLDNEQFF.

This CDR3 reads CASSLDIYEQYF. The DNA of the CDR3 is TGTGCCAGCAGCTTAGACATATACGAGCAGTACTTC. The chain joins TRBV7-9 to TRBJ2-7; D call uncertain. Germline CDR1 SEHNR, CDR2 FQNEAQ (reference sequence). Deletions cut 1 base from V and 4 bases from J, with 5 bases between. This CDR3 region has 12 residues.

This clone was counted between two and nine times. The chain uses TRBV5-1 and TRBJ2-2; 7 bases align to TRBD2. The CDR3 is 16 amino acids. Germline values: CDR1 SGHRS, CDR2 YFSETQ. V gave up 2 bases and J gave up 7 bases; unmatched junction bases: 11. In nucleotides, the CDR3 is TGCGCCAGCAGCTTATCACTAGCGACGGGACGCGGGGAGCTGTTTTTT. Its protein product is CASSLSLATGRGELFF.

The chain links TRBV5-4 to TRBJ2-5, with unresolved D. The CDR3 sequence is 15 residues long. V was shortened by 0 bases and J by 4 bases, with 13 bases between the two germline ends. Germline V gene lookup returns CDR1 SGHNT and CDR2 YYREEE (reference sequence). CDR3 nucleotides: TGTGCCAGCAGCTTGGGGTCCAAGTTTGGAGAGACCCAGTACTTC. Residues: CASSLGSKFGETQYF.

This chain links TRBV7-2 with TRBJ1-2, with D unresolved. Germline CDR1 reads SGHTA; CDR2 reads FQGNSA. CDR3 length: 12 residues. V lost 5 bases, J lost 5 bases, and 9 bases lay in between. The CDR3 sequence: CASSQLQYGYTF. The DNA for the CDR3 is TGTGCCAGCAGCCAGTTACAGTATGGCTACACCTTC.

CDR3 nucleotide sequence: TGTGCCAGCTCTCAGATCGGGTCCACCTACGAGCAGTACTTC. It translates to CASSQIGSTYEQYF. The chain couples TRBV18 to TRBJ2-7; no clear D. CDR1 is KGHSH and CDR2 is LQKENI in the germline V gene. The V end lost 6 bases, the J end lost 2 bases, and 14 bases lay between the germline ends. The CDR3 extends over 14 amino acids.

V gene TRBV19 combines with J gene TRBJ2-7; tentatively, D is TRBD1 (5 bases). CDR1 and CDR2 (germline): LNHDA, SQIVND (reference sequence). Trimming removed 5 bases from V and 7 bases from J, with 18 bases in between. CDR3 size: 14 residues. The CDR3 nucleotides are TGTGCCAGTAGTCTTAGCCTGACACAGGTGGAGCAGTACTTC. This codes for CASSLSLTQVEQYF.

The chain uses TRBV9 and TRBJ2-1; D might be TRBD1 (5 bases). Germline V lookup: CDR1 SGDLS, CDR2 YYNGEE. Trimming shortened V by 0 bases and J by 9 bases, and 13 bases separated the two germline ends. The CDR3 runs 14 residues. CDR3 residues: CASSVVGRSSEQFF. The CDR3 DNA is TGTGCCAGCAGCGTAGTGGGGCGCTCAAGTGAGCAGTTCTTC.